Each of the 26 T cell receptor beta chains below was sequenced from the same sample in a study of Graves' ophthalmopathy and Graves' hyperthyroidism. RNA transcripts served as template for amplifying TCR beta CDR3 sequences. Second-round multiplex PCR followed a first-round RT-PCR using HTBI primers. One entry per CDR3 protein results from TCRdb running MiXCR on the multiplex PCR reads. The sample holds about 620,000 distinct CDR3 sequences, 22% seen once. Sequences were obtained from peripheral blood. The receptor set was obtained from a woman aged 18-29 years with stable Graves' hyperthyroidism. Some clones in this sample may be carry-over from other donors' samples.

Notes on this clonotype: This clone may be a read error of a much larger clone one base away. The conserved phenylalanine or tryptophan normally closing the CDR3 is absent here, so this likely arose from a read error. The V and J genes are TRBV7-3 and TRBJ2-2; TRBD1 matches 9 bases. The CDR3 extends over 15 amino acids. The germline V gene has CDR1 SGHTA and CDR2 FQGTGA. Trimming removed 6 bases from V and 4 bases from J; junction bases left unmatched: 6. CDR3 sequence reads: CASSTGTGSTGELFL. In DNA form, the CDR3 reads TGTGCCAGCAGTACCGGGACAGGGAGCACCGGGGAGCTGTTTTTG.

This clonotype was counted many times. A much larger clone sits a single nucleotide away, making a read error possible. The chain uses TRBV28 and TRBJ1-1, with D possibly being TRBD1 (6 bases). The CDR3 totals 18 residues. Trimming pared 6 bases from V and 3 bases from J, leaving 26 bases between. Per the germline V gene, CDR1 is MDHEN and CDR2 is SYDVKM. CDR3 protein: CASRGIMGTRGGDTEAFF. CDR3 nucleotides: TGTGCCAGCAGGGGTATTATGGGGACACGGGGAGGGGACACTGAAGCTTTCTTT. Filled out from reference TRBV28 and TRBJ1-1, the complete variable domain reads DVKVTQSSRYLVKRTGEKVFLECVQDMDHENMFWYRQDPGLGLRLIYFSYDVKMKEKGDIPEGYSVSREKKERFSLILESASTNQTSMYLCASRGIMGTRGGDTEAFFGQGTRLTVV.

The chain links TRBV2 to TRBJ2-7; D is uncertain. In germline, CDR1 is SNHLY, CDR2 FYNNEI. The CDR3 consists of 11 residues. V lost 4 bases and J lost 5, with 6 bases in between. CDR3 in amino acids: CASSGLNEQYF. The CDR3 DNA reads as TGTGCCAGCAGTGGTCTAAACGAGCAGTACTTC.

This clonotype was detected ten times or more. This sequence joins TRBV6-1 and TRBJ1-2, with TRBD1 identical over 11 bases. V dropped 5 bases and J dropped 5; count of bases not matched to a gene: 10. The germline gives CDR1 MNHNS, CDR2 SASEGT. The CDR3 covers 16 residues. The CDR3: CASSTTPGQGGYGYTF. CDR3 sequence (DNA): TGTGCCAGCAGTACAACCCCGGGACAGGGGGGGTATGGCTACACCTTC.

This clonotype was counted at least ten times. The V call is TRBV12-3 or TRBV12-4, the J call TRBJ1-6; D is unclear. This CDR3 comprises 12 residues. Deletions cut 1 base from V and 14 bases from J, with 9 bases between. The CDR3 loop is CASSLGEGTLHF. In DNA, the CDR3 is TGTGCCAGCAGTTTAGGCGAAGGCACCCTCCACTTT.

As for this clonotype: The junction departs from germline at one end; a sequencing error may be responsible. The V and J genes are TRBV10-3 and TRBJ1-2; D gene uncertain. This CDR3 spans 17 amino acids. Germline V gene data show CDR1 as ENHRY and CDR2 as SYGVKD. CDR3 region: CAISESWVGSAYYGYTF. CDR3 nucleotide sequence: TGTGCCATCAGTGAGTCCTGGGTGGGCAGCGCTTACTATGGTTACACCTTC.

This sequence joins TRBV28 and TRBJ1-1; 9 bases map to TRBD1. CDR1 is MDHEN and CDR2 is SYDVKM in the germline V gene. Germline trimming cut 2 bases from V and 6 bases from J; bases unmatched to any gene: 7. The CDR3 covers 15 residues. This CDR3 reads CASSLGDRDSAEAFF. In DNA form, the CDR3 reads TGTGCCAGCAGTTTAGGGGACAGGGACTCGGCTGAAGCTTTCTTT.

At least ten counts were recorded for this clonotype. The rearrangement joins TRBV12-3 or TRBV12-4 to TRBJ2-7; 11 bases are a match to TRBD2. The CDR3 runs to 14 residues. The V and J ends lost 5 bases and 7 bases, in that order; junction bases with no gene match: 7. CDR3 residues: CASSPSGGPREQYF. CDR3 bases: TGTGCCAGCAGTCCTAGCGGGGGGCCTAGAGAGCAGTACTTC.

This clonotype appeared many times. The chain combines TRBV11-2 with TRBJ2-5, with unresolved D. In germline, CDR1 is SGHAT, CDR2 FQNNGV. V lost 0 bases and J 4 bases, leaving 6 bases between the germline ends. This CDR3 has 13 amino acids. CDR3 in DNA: TGTGCCAGCAGCTTAGAGGTCATAGAGACCCAGTACTTC. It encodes CASSLEVIETQYF.

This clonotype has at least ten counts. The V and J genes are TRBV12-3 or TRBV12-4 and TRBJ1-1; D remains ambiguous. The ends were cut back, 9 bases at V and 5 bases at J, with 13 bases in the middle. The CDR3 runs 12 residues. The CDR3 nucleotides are TGTGCCAGTAGCTGGAGCGGGACTGAAGCTTTCTTT. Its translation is CASSWSGTEAFF.

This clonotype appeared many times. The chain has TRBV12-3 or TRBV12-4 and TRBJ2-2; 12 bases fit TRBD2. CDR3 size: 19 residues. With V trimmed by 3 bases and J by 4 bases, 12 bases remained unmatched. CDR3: CASSLLLLAGGHGTGELFF. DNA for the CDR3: TGTGCCAGCAGTTTGTTGTTGCTAGCGGGGGGGCACGGCACCGGGGAGCTGTTTTTT.

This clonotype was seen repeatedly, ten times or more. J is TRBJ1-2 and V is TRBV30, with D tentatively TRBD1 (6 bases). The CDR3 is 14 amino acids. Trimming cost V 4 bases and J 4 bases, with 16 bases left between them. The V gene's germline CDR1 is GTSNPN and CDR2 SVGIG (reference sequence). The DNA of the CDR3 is TGTGCCTGGATGAGGCAGGGGAGCGGCTATGGCTACACCTTC. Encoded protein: CAWMRQGSGYGYTF.

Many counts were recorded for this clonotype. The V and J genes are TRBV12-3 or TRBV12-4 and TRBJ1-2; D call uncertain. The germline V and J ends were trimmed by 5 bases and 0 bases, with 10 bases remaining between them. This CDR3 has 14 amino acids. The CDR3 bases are TGTGCCAGCAGTCGGAACGCCGCTAACTATGGCTACACCTTC. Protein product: CASSRNAANYGYTF.

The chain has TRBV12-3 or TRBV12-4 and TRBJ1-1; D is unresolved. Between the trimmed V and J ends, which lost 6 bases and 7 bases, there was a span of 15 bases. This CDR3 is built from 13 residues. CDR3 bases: TGTGCCAGCAGCTACCTTGGGAGCGATGAAGCTTTCTTT. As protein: CASSYLGSDEAFF.

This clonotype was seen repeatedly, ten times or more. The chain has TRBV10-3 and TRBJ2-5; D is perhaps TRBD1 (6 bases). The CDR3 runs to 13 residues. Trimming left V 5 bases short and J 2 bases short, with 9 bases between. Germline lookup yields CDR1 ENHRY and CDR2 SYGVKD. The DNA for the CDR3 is TGTGCCATCAGTAACGGACAGCAAGAGACCCAGTACTTC. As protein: CAISNGQQETQYF.

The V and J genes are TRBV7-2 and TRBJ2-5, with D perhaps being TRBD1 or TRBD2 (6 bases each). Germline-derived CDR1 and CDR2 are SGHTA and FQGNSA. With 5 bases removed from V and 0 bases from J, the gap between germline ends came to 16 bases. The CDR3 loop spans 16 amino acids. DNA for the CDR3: TGTGCCAGCAGCCTTTCTGGGGGGCGCTACCAAGAGACCCAGTACTTC. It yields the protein CASSLSGGRYQETQYF.

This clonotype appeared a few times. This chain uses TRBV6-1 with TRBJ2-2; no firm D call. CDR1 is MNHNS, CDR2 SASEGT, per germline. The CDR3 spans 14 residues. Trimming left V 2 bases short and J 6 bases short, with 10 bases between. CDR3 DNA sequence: TGTGCCAGCAGTGAAATGGGTGGTCCCGGGGAGCTGTTTTTT. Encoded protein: CASSEMGGPGELFF.

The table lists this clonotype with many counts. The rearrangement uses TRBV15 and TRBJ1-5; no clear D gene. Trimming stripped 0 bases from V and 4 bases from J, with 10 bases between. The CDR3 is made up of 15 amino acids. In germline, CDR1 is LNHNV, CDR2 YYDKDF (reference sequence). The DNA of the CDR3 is TGTGCCACCAGCAGAGATCCGGGGTTTAATCAGCCCCAGCATTTT. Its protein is CATSRDPGFNQPQHF.

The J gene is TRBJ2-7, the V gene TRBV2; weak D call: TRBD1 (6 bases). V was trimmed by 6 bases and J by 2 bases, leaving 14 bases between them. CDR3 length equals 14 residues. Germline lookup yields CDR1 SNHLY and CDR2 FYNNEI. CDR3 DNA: TGTGCCAGCAGAGAACTGGACAGAGCCTACGAGCAGTACTTC. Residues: CASRELDRAYEQYF.

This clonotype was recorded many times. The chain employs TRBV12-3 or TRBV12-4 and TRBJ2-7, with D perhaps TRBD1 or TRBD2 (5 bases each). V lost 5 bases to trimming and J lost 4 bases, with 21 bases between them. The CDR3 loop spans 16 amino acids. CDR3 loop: CASSLRVGAMVYEQYF. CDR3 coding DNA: TGTGCCAGCAGTCTCAGGGTCGGGGCTATGGTTTACGAGCAGTACTTC.

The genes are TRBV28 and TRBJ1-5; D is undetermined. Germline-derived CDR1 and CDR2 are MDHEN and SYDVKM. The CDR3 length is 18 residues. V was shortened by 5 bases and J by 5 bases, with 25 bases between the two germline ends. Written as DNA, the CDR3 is TGTGCCAGCAGTCCCAAATCTATGACGGGCCTTGACGATCAGCCCCAGCATTTT. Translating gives CASSPKSMTGLDDQPQHF.

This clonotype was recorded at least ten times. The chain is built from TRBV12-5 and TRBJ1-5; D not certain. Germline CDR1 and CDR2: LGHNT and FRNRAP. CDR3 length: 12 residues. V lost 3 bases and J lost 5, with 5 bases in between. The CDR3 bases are TGTGCTAGTGGTTTCGAGGATCAGCCCCAGCATTTT. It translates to CASGFEDQPQHF.

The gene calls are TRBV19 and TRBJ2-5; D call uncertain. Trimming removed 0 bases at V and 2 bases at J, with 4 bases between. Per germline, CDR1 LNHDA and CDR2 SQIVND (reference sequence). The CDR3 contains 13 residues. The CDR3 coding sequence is TGTGCCAGTAGTATAGAACAGCAAGAGACCCAGTACTTC. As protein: CASSIEQQETQYF.

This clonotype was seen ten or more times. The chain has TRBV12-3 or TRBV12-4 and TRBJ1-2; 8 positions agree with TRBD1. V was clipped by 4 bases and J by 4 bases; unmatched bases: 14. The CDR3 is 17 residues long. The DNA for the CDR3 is TGTGCCAGCAGTTCCACAACTGCAGGGGGCGGGGGCTATGGCTACACCTTC. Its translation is CASSSTTAGGGGYGYTF.

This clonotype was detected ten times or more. CDR3: CSAPTGLPSYGYTF. The DNA for the CDR3 is TGCAGTGCCCCAACAGGGCTACCTTCTTATGGCTACACCTTC. This sequence joins TRBV20-1 and TRBJ1-2, with D tentatively TRBD1 (6 bases). Germline V CDR1 and CDR2: DFQATT, SNEGSKA (reference sequence). Trimming left V 6 bases short and J 5 bases short, with 19 bases between. The CDR3 consists of 14 residues.

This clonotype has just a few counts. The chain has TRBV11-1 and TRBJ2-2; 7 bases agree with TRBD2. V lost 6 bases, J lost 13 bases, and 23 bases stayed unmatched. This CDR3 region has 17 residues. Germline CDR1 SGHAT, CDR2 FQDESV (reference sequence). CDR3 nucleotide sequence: TGTGCCAGCAGACCCGGGAACAGGACTAGATCGATCCTGGGGCTGTTTTTT. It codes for CASRPGNRTRSILGLFF.